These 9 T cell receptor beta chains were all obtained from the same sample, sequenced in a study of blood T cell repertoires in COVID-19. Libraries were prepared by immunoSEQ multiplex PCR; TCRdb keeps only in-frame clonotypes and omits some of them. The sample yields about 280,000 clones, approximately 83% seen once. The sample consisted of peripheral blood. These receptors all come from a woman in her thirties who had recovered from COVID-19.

CDR3 sequence reads: CASSFGLAAYEQYF. The CDR3 nucleotides read TGTGCCAGCAGCTTTGGACTAGCGGCCTACGAGCAGTACTTC. J is TRBJ2-5 and V is TRBV7-2, with 10 bases fitting TRBD2. Matching the DNA end better, TRBJ2-7 makes the J call doubtful. Per germline, CDR1 SGHTA and CDR2 FQGNSA. The CDR3 length is 14 residues.

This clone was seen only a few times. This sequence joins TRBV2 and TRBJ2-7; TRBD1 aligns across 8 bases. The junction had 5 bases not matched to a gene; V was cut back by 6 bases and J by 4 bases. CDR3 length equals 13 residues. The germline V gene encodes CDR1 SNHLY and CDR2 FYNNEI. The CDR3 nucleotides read TGTGCCAGCAGCCCCCAGGGGGCTTACGAGCAGTACTTC. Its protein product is CASSPQGAYEQYF.

The CDR3 region is CASSLATNYGYTF. The CDR3 coding sequence is TGTGCCAGCAGTTTGGCCACCAACTATGGCTACACCTTC. The chain carries TRBV12-3 or TRBV12-4 and TRBJ1-2, with D uncertain. This CDR3 comprises 13 residues. Trimming stripped 3 bases from V and 2 bases from J, with 7 bases between.

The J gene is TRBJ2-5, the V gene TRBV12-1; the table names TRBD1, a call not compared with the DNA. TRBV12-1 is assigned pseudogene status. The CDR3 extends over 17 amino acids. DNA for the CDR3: TGTGCCAGCAGGTCCCGAGCAGGGGGGCGGTACCAAGAGACCCAGTACTTC. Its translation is CASRSRAGGRYQETQYF.

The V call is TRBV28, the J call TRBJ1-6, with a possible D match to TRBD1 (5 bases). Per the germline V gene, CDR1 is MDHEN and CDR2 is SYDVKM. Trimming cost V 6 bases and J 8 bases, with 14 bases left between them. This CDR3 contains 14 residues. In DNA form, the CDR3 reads TGTGCCAGCAGCCCCCGTGTAGGGGATTCACCCCTCCACTTT. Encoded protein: CASSPRVGDSPLHF.

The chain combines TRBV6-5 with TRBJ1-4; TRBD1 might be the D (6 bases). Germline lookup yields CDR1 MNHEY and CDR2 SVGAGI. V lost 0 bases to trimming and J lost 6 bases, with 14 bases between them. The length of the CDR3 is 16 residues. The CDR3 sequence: CASSYSSGRGDEKLFF. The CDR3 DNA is TGTGCCAGCAGTTACTCGAGCGGCAGGGGTGATGAAAAACTGTTTTTT.

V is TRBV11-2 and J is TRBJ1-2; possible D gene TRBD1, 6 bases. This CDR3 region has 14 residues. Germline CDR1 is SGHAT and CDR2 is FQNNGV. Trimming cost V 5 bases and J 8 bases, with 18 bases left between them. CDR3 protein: CASSPMTGRGGYTF. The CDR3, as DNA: TGTGCCAGCAGCCCTATGACAGGCCGTGGGGGCTACACCTTC.

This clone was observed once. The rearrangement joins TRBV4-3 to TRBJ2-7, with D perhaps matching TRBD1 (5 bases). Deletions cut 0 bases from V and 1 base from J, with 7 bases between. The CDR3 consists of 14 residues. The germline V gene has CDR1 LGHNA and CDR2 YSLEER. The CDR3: CASSQERGSYEQYF. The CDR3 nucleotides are TGCGCCAGCAGCCAAGAAAGGGGTTCCTACGAGCAGTACTTC.

CDR3 sequence reads: CASSSKPGQNYEQYF. In nucleotides, the CDR3 is TGCGCCAGCAGCTCAAAACCGGGACAGAACTACGAGCAGTACTTC. The V and J genes are TRBV5-1 and TRBJ2-7; the match to TRBD1 covers 7 bases. Trimming at V came to 3 bases and at J to 3 bases, leaving 9 bases not matched to a gene. The V gene's germline CDR1 is SGHRS and CDR2 YFSETQ. The CDR3 contains 15 residues.